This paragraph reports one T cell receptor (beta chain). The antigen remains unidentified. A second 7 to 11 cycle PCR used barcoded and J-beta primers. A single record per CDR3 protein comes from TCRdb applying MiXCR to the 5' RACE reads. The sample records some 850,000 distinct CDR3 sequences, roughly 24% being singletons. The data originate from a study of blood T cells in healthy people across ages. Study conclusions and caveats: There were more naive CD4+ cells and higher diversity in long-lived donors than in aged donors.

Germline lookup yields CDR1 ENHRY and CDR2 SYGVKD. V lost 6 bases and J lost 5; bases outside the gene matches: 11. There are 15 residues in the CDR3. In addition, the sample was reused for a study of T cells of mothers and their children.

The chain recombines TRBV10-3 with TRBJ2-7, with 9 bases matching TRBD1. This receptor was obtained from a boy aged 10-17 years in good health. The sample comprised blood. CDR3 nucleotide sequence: TGTGCCATCAGGACGGGACAGGGTCGTGCCCACGAGCAGTACTTC. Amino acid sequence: CAIRTGQGRAHEQYF.